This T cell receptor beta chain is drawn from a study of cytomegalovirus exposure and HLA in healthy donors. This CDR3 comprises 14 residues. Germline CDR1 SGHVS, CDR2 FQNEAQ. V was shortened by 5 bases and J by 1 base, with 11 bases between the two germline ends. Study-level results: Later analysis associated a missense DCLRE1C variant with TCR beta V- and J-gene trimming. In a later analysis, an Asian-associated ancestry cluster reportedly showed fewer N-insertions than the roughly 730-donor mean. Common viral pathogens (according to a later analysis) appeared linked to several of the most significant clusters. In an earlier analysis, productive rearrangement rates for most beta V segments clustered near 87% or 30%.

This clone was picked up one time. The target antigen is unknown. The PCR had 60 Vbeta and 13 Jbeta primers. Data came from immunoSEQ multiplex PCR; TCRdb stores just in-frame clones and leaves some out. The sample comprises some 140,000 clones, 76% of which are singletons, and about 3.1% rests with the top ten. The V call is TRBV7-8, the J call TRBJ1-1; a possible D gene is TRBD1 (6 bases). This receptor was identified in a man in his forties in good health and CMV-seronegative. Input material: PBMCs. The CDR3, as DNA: TGTGCCAGCAGCGGGGGCGGGTCGAACACTGAAGCTTTCTTT. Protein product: CASSGGGSNTEAFF.